This T cell receptor (beta chain) stems from a study of radiation and T cells in renal cell carcinoma. Points from the study as a whole: Baseline intratumoral clonotype presence is unknown without pretreatment biopsies. Top tumor clonotypes rose in blood 2 weeks post-radiation, then contracted.

TCRdb keeps only in-frame clones here, not all; method: immunoSEQ multiplex PCR. The data hold 100,000 to 150,000 clones, with roughly 80% observed a single time. V gave up 3 bases and J gave up 8 bases, with 8 bases separating them. Germline-derived CDR1 and CDR2 are MGHDK and SYGVNS. This CDR3 comprises 13 residues. Notes on this clone: Its matching antigen is unknown.

Time point here: baseline pretreatment blood. Treatment specified: 15 Gy SBRT to primary tumor, nephrectomy 4 weeks later. Serial blood draws occurred at baseline and 2 and 4 weeks post-SBRT. The patient's renal cell carcinoma had clear cell pathology. The origin of this receptor is an older woman with renal cell carcinoma. The specimen comprised blood, sampled from a patient whose treatment included radiotherapy and nephrectomy. The chain is built from TRBV25-1 and TRBJ1-6; D might be TRBD1 (5 bases). Here the CDR3 reads CASSDRADSPLHF. In DNA form, the CDR3 reads TGTGCCAGCAGTGACAGGGCAGATTCACCCCTCCACTTT.